Below, 22 T cell receptor beta chains from the same sample are listed, as sequenced in a study of T-cell memory formation after mild COVID-19 (dated by TCRdb to about 2021). Library construction relied on 5' RACE. Sequencer: Illumina NovaSeq 6000. The public reads were run again by TCRdb, first through fastp at Q25 and then through MiXCR, and only productive beta chains were kept. Every distinct CDR3 protein forms one entry, paired with its most common genes and DNA. This sample lists 110,000 or so distinct CDR3 sequences; around a fifth were detected once. Of the sample, approximately 41% is held by the ten largest clones. Input material: PBMCs or a T cell subset sorted from them (not recorded which). The receptors derive from a man between 18 and 29 years old who had mild COVID-19 (a few samples of this study predate the infection). The sample titles of this study are shuffled in the database, so cell type and time point are left out; the donor was told from shared clones.

This clonotype was counted a few times. The chain joins TRBV24-1 to TRBJ2-2; 11 nucleotides line up with TRBD2. Germline CDR1 and CDR2: KGHDR and SFDVKD. With 1 base clipped from V and 1 base from J, the junction kept 10 bases outside the gene matches. The CDR3 is made up of 20 amino acids. The CDR3 sequence is CATSDFISGGAPWNTGELFF. The CDR3 nucleotides are TGTGCCACCAGTGATTTCATTAGCGGGGGGGCCCCGTGGAACACCGGGGAGCTGTTTTTT.

This clonotype was recorded many times. The genes are TRBV4-3 and TRBJ2-1, with D perhaps matching TRBD1 or TRBD2 (5 bases each). The V gene's germline CDR1 is LGHNA and CDR2 YSLEER. Trimming shortened V by 4 bases and J by 4 bases, and 14 bases separated the two germline ends. The CDR3 is 15 residues long. The CDR3 protein is CASSPGTARYNEQFF. CDR3 nucleotide sequence: TGCGCCAGCAGCCCAGGGACCGCGAGGTACAATGAGCAGTTCTTC.

This clonotype was seen only a few times. This rearrangement joins TRBV7-9 to TRBJ1-2, with D possibly TRBD1 on 5 matching bases. The germline V and J ends were trimmed by 1 base and 2 bases, with 14 bases remaining between them. CDR3 length equals 16 residues. The germline V gene encodes CDR1 SEHNR and CDR2 FQNEAQ (reference sequence). CDR3 sequence: CASSLDARGENYGYTF. CDR3 DNA: TGTGCCAGCAGCTTAGACGCCCGGGGGGAGAACTATGGCTACACCTTC.

The sample holds a few counts of this clonotype. The rearrangement joins TRBV7-9 to TRBJ2-5; 10 positions match TRBD1. CDR3 size: 13 residues. The trim removed 7 bases at V and 5 bases at J, leaving 4 bases unmatched. Germline values: CDR1 SEHNR, CDR2 FQNEAQ (reference sequence). The CDR3, as DNA: TGTGCCAGCACCTCGGGACAGGGGGAGACCCAGTACTTC. It is translated as CASTSGQGETQYF.

J is TRBJ2-1 and V is TRBV7-8; 10 positions match TRBD2. The CDR3 runs to 14 residues. CDR1 SGHVS and CDR2 FQNEAQ come from the germline V gene. J lost 12 bases, V lost 1 base, and 6 bases had no gene match. This chain's CDR3 is CASSLDLAGVGQFF. In DNA form, the CDR3 reads TGTGCCAGCAGCTTAGATCTAGCGGGGGTCGGGCAGTTCTTC.

V gene TRBV4-1 combines with J gene TRBJ2-7; 8 bases are a match to TRBD1. In germline, CDR1 is MGHRA, CDR2 YSYEKL. The junction had 7 bases not matched to a gene; V was cut back by 0 bases and J by 3 bases. This CDR3 comprises 16 residues. In DNA, the CDR3 is TGCGCCAGCAGCCAAGATTCGCAGGGGGCTGTCTACGAGCAGTACTTC. Its protein is CASSQDSQGAVYEQYF.

This chain connects TRBV11-2 to TRBJ2-1; no clear D gene. CDR1 SGHAT and CDR2 FQNNGV come from the germline V gene. V was cut by 5 bases and J by 7 bases, with 9 bases left in between. CDR3 length: 12 amino acids. The CDR3 DNA follows: TGTGCCAGCAGCGTTAGTAGGAATGAGCAGTTCTTC. Protein sequence: CASSVSRNEQFF.

The table lists this clonotype with a few counts. The chain combines TRBV30 with TRBJ1-1, with TRBD1 identical over 9 bases. This CDR3 comprises 13 residues. J lost 6 bases, V lost 2 bases, and 4 bases had no gene match. The germline V gene encodes CDR1 GTSNPN and CDR2 SVGIG (reference sequence). The CDR3 here is CAWSFTGGPEAFF. As DNA, the CDR3 is TGTGCCTGGAGTTTTACAGGGGGCCCTGAAGCTTTCTTT. The whole variable domain, filled in from reference TRBV30 and TRBJ1-1, reads SQTIHQWPATLVQPVGSPLSLECTVEGTSNPNLYWYRQAAGRGLQLLFYSVGIGQISSEVPQNLSASRPQDRQFILSSKKLLLSDSGFYLCAWSFTGGPEAFFGQGTRLTVV.

In its sample, this clonotype was seen a few times. The chain carries TRBV7-3 and TRBJ2-7; 12 bases align to TRBD1. CDR1 and CDR2 (germline): SGHTA, FQGTGA. This CDR3 has 17 amino acids. V lost 5 bases to trimming and J lost 3 bases; unmatched junction nucleotides: 11. As DNA, the CDR3 is TGTGCCAGCAGCCGCAGAGGAGGGGACAGGGGGCTCTACGAGCAGTACGTC. It translates to CASSRRGGDRGLYEQYV.

This clonotype was detected a few times. The chain has TRBV6-5 and TRBJ2-1; D gene unclear. CDR1 and CDR2 from the germline V gene are MNHEY and SVGAGI. V was clipped by 6 bases and J by 6 bases, with 12 bases between them. The CDR3 consists of 13 residues. CDR3 protein: CASSPRAGNEQFF. CDR3 nucleotides: TGTGCCAGCAGCCCCCGGGCAGGCAATGAGCAGTTCTTC.

J is TRBJ2-1 and V is TRBV20-1; D assignment may be TRBD1 or TRBD2 (5 bases each). Trimming cost V 3 bases and J 0 bases, with 12 bases left between them. CDR3 size: 15 residues. Germline CDR1 reads DFQATT; CDR2 reads SNEGSKA (reference sequence). DNA of the CDR3: TGCAGTGCTAGTGGGACCGAGGTCTCCTACAATGAGCAGTTCTTC. Amino acid sequence: CSASGTEVSYNEQFF.

This clonotype was found a few times. The V and J genes are TRBV19 and TRBJ2-7, with D possibly TRBD2 on 5 matching bases. V was clipped by 10 bases and J by 0 bases, with 7 bases between them. This CDR3 has 11 amino acids. Germline V gene data show CDR1 as LNHDA and CDR2 as SQIVND (reference sequence). CDR3 in DNA: TGTGCCATCGGGGACTCCTACGAGCAGTACTTC. It encodes CAIGDSYEQYF.

V usage is TRBV11-2 and J usage is TRBJ2-1; D remains ambiguous. This CDR3 has 14 residues. Germline values: CDR1 SGHAT, CDR2 FQNNGV. V shed 1 base and J shed 5 bases, with 9 bases lying between them. CDR3 coding DNA: TGTGCCAGCAGCTTAGGTCCGGCCCACAATGAGCAGTTCTTC. It encodes CASSLGPAHNEQFF.

The chain recombines TRBV7-2 with TRBJ2-1, with no clear D. With 4 bases removed from V and 4 bases from J, the gap between germline ends came to 8 bases. Germline V CDR1 and CDR2: SGHTA, FQGNSA. The CDR3 runs 13 residues. CDR3 nucleotide sequence: TGTGCCAGCAGCTCAGTGGGGTACAATGAGCAGTTCTTC. Protein product: CASSSVGYNEQFF.

The sample holds a few counts of this clonotype. The chain couples TRBV3-1 to TRBJ2-1; possible D gene TRBD1, 5 bases. This CDR3 is 16 amino acids long. Germline values: CDR1 LGHDT, CDR2 YNNKEL (reference sequence). Trimming shortened V by 0 bases and J by 8 bases, and 17 bases separated the two germline ends. The CDR3 DNA is TGTGCCAGCAGCCAAGATCAGGGTAGAGCTCGAGATGAGCAGTTCTTC. Amino acids: CASSQDQGRARDEQFF.

The gene calls are TRBV3-1 and TRBJ1-2, with D tentatively TRBD1 (5 bases). CDR1 and CDR2 from the germline V gene are LGHDT and YNNKEL (reference sequence). The CDR3 totals 14 residues. V lost 0 bases and J lost 6, with 11 bases in between. The CDR3 region has the DNA TGTGCCAGCAGCCAAGATTCGGGGGGTGATGGCTACACCTTC. Its protein is CASSQDSGGDGYTF. The variable domain in full, with the rest retrieved from reference TRBV3-1 and TRBJ1-2, is DTAVSQTPKYLVTQMGNDKSIKCEQNLGHDTMYWYKQDSKKFLKIMFSYNNKELIINETVPNRFSPKSPDKAHLNLHINSLELGDSAVYFCASSQDSGGDGYTFGSGTRLTVV.

This clonotype was counted a few times. This chain joins TRBV7-9 and TRBJ1-1; no reliable D call. The CDR3 loop spans 13 amino acids. Germline lookup yields CDR1 SEHNR and CDR2 FQNEAQ (reference sequence). V lost 7 bases and J lost 8, with 17 bases in between. This chain's CDR3 is CASTRVLLEEAFF. CDR3 DNA: TGTGCCAGCACGCGGGTCCTCCTGGAAGAAGCTTTCTTT.

V gene TRBV6-5 combines with J gene TRBJ1-1; TRBD1 matches 8 bases. CDR3 size: 15 residues. Germline values: CDR1 MNHEY, CDR2 SVGAGI. The junction had 3 bases not matched to a gene; V was cut back by 2 bases and J by 1 base. CDR3 bases: TGTGCCAGCAGTTACCTAGGACAGGGGAACACTGAAGCTTTCTTT. Its translation is CASSYLGQGNTEAFF.

The CDR3 here is CASSSLTENTEAFF. The CDR3 nucleotides read TGTGCCAGCAGCTCTTTGACAGAGAACACTGAAGCTTTCTTT. The chain has TRBV13 and TRBJ1-1; possibly TRBD1 for D (5 bases). The CDR3 spans 14 residues. Germline loops: CDR1 PRHDT, CDR2 FYEKMQ (reference sequence). Trimming cost V 4 bases and J 1 base, with 10 bases left between them. Drawing the rest from reference TRBV13 and TRBJ1-1, the complete variable domain is AAGVIQSPRHLIKEKRETATLKCYPIPRHDTVYWYQQGPGQDPQFLISFYEKMQSDKGSIPDRFSAQQFSDYHSELNMSSLELGDSALYFCASSSLTENTEAFFGQGTRLTVV.

The V call is TRBV4-1, the J call TRBJ1-5; D may be TRBD1 (6 bases). The V and J ends lost 5 bases and 7 bases respectively, with 18 bases between them. Germline loops: CDR1 MGHRA, CDR2 YSYEKL. The CDR3 extends over 15 amino acids. CDR3 protein: CASSSRQASLQPQHF. CDR3 DNA: TGCGCCAGCAGCTCCCGACAGGCCAGTTTGCAGCCCCAGCATTTT.

The gene calls are TRBV7-6 and TRBJ1-1; 7 nucleotides line up with TRBD1. Germline V gene data show CDR1 as SGHVS and CDR2 as FNYEAQ. Trimming removed 6 bases from V and 6 bases from J; junction bases left unmatched: 10. The CDR3 spans 14 residues. CDR3 nucleotide sequence: TGTGCCAGCAGTTCTATGACAGGGCTTGCTGAAGCTTTCTTT. It is translated as CASSSMTGLAEAFF. The complete variable domain, with remaining parts taken from reference TRBV7-6 and TRBJ1-1, reads GAGVSQSPRYKVTKRGQDVALRCDPISGHVSLYWYRQALGQGPEFLTYFNYEAQQDKSGLPNDRFSAERPEGSISTLTIQRTEQRDSAMYRCASSSMTGLAEAFFGQGTRLTVV.

The rearrangement joins TRBV7-2 to TRBJ2-7; 8 nucleotides agree with TRBD2. The CDR3 totals 14 residues. CDR1 is SGHTA and CDR2 is FQGNSA in the germline V gene. The trim removed 5 bases at V and 5 bases at J, leaving 8 bases unmatched. The CDR3 region has the DNA TGTGCCAGCAGCAGGCCGGGACTAGTGGACGAGCAGTACTTC. Translation gives CASSRPGLVDEQYF.